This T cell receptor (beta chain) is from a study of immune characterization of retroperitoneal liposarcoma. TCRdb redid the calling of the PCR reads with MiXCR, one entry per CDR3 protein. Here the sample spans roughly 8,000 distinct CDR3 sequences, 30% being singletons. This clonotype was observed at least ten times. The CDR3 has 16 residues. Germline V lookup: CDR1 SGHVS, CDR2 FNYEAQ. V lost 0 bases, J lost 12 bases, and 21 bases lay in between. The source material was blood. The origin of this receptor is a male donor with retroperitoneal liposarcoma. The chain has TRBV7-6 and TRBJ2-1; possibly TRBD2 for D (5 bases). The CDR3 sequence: CASSLALAGYRSGQFF. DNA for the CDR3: TGTGCCAGCAGCTTAGCGCTCGCGGGTTATCGTTCTGGGCAGTTCTTC.